The 32 T cell receptor beta chains presented below share a single source sample, sequenced in a study of blood T cell repertoires in COVID-19. Clones were read by immunoSEQ multiplex PCR, and TCRdb kept only the in-frame ones, dropping some. Counted here are about 440,000 clones, about 85% occurring once; the ten biggest clones make up about 2.1%. The sequenced sample consisted of PBMCs or T cells enriched from blood (not recorded which). All receptors derive from a woman between 18 and 29 years old with acute COVID-19.

The CDR3 reads CASSLAIAGGTYNEQFF. CDR3 sequence (DNA): TGTGCCAGCAGCCTAGCCATAGCGGGGGGTACCTACAATGAGCAGTTCTTC. The chain combines TRBV13 with TRBJ2-1, with TRBD2 matching 10 bases. Per the germline V gene, CDR1 is PRHDT and CDR2 is FYEKMQ (reference sequence). The CDR3 runs 17 residues. V trimming: 5 bases; J trimming: 2 bases; junction bases outside the gene matches: 9.

The CDR3 DNA is TGTGCCAGCAGCCCCCCGAGGGACAACTACGAGCAGTACTTC. As protein: CASSPPRDNYEQYF. This rearrangement joins TRBV6-2 or TRBV6-3 to TRBJ2-7; TRBD1 might be the D (6 bases). V was cut by 6 bases and J by 3 bases, with 15 bases left in between. This CDR3 contains 14 residues. Germline assignment: CDR1 MNHEY and CDR2 SVGEGT.

The chain uses TRBV10-2 and TRBJ2-3, with TRBD2 identical over 9 bases. This CDR3 has 13 amino acids. J lost 15 bases, V lost 4 bases, and 11 bases had no gene match. Germline assignment: CDR1 WSHSY and CDR2 SAAADI. The CDR3 DNA sequence: TGCGCCAGCAGTGGGGAAACGGGACTAGCTGTTTATTTT. As protein: CASSGETGLAVYF.

The V call is TRBV27, the J call TRBJ1-6; 12 positions match TRBD1. The germline V gene encodes CDR1 MNHEY and CDR2 SMNVEV (reference sequence). This CDR3 has 14 residues. Trimming cost V 6 bases and J 14 bases; bases outside gene matches: 8. The CDR3, as DNA: TGTGCCAGCAGCTCGGGGGACAGGGGGCTGGCCCTCCACTTT. It encodes CASSSGDRGLALHF.

In DNA, the CDR3 is TGTGCTAGTGGAGGGGCAACTAATGAAAAACTGTTTTTT. This gives the protein CASGGATNEKLFF. The V call is TRBV12-5, the J call TRBJ1-4; possibly TRBD1 for D (5 bases). Between the trimmed V and J ends, which lost 6 bases and 0 bases, there was a span of 5 bases. CDR1 and CDR2 from the germline V gene are LGHNT and FRNRAP. This CDR3 is built from 13 residues. The complete variable domain, with remaining parts taken from reference TRBV12-5 and TRBJ1-4, reads DARVTQTPRHKVTEMGQEVTMRCQPILGHNTVFWYRQTMMQGLELLAYFRNRAPLDDSGMPKDRFSAEMPDATLATLKIQPSEPRDSAVYFCASGGATNEKLFFGSGTQLSVL.

J is TRBJ2-3 and V is TRBV28, with D unclear. Germline V gene data show CDR1 as MDHEN and CDR2 as SYDVKM. V lost 3 bases and J lost 2, with 6 bases in between. The CDR3 extends over 13 amino acids. The CDR3 DNA is TGTGCCAGCAGTTTTTCCTTCACAGATACGCAGTATTTT. This sequence encodes CASSFSFTDTQYF.

CDR3 sequence: CASRIKPSQNSPLHF. The DNA for the CDR3 is TGTGCCAGCCGGATTAAGCCTAGCCAGAATTCACCCCTCCACTTT. V and J are TRBV6-5 and TRBJ1-6, with D uncertain. CDR1 is MNHEY, CDR2 SVGAGI, per germline. Trimming took off 8 bases at V and 7 bases at J, with 18 bases between the two ends. This CDR3 is built from 15 residues.

V is TRBV3-1 (or the pseudogene TRBV3-2) and J is TRBJ1-5; possibly TRBD1 for D (5 bases). The germline gives CDR1 LGHDT, CDR2 YNNKEL (reference sequence). This CDR3 is built from 14 residues. V was cut by 3 bases and J by 4 bases, with 10 bases left in between. The CDR3 coding sequence is TGTGCCAGCAGCCAGGACGGGGGGAATCAGCCCCAGCATTTT. As protein: CASSQDGGNQPQHF.

The chain joins TRBV28 to TRBJ1-5; maybe TRBD1 (5 bases). V gave up 1 base and J gave up 6 bases, with 13 bases separating them. Germline V gene data show CDR1 as MDHEN and CDR2 as SYDVKM. The CDR3 has 15 residues. CDR3 sequence reads: CASSLLLGGSQPQHF. The CDR3, as DNA: TGTGCCAGCAGTTTATTGTTGGGGGGGAGTCAGCCCCAGCATTTT.

The chain employs TRBV4-3 and TRBJ2-1; 8 bases align to TRBD2. V shed 3 bases and J 2 bases; nucleotides not matched to a gene: 6. Germline CDR1 LGHNA, CDR2 YSLEER. The CDR3 totals 16 residues. CDR3 nucleotide sequence: TGCGCCAGCAGCCATCAAGCGGGAGTCACCTACAATGAGCAGTTCTTC. It is translated as CASSHQAGVTYNEQFF.

This clone was seen only once. This chain links TRBV28 with TRBJ1-2; 11 bases line up with TRBD1. The CDR3 loop spans 14 amino acids. The germline CDR1 and CDR2 sequences are MDHEN and SYDVKM. V lost 6 bases, J lost 8 bases, and 8 bases stayed unmatched. The CDR3 bases are TGTGCCAGCAGAGAAGGGACAGGGGGTGAAGGCTACACCTTC. Protein product: CASREGTGGEGYTF.

This clone has just one count. The chain couples TRBV9 to TRBJ2-5; D gene unclear. Per germline, CDR1 SGDLS and CDR2 YYNGEE. Trimming left V 3 bases short and J 5 bases short, with 11 bases between. The CDR3 sequence is 13 residues long. CDR3 region: CASSAVFGETQYF. The DNA for the CDR3 is TGTGCCAGCAGCGCCGTGTTCGGGGAGACCCAGTACTTC.

The genes are TRBV7-8 and TRBJ2-6; weak D call: TRBD2 (5 bases). Germline assignment: CDR1 SGHVS and CDR2 FQNEAQ. The CDR3 covers 17 residues. Between the trimmed V and J ends, which lost 1 base and 4 bases, there was a span of 14 bases. The CDR3 coding sequence is TGTGCCAGCAGCTTAGGTATGGGGAGCGAAGGGGCCAACGTCCTGACTTTC. It encodes CASSLGMGSEGANVLTF.

The chain joins TRBV5-4 to TRBJ1-6; no reliable D call. The CDR3 runs 14 residues. Germline V CDR1 and CDR2: SGHNT, YYREEE (reference sequence). V gave up 10 bases and J gave up 7 bases, with 18 bases separating them. This chain's CDR3 is CAPPSGKSNSPLHF. In DNA, the CDR3 is TGTGCCCCCCCATCCGGGAAGTCCAATTCACCCCTCCACTTT.

The chain combines TRBV6-5 with TRBJ2-7; D perhaps matches TRBD1 (5 bases). CDR3 length equals 14 residues. Trimming pared 4 bases from V and 1 base from J, leaving 11 bases between. Looked up from germline, CDR1 is MNHEY and CDR2 is SVGAGI. The CDR3 here is CASSSRDRSYEQYF. The CDR3 nucleotides are TGTGCCAGCAGTTCACGAGACAGATCCTACGAGCAGTACTTC.

The chain recombines TRBV10-3 with TRBJ1-5; the D gene is possibly TRBD1 (6 bases). Trimming pared 5 bases from V and 3 bases from J, leaving 11 bases between. This CDR3 is built from 14 residues. The germline V gene has CDR1 ENHRY and CDR2 SYGVKD. CDR3 loop: CAISRKGDNQPQHF. The CDR3 DNA follows: TGTGCCATCAGTCGGAAGGGGGACAATCAGCCCCAGCATTTT.

This CDR3 is CASSVRSHQPQHF. The CDR3 DNA is TGTGCCAGCAGCGTGAGGAGCCATCAGCCCCAGCATTTT. The rearrangement uses TRBV2 and TRBJ1-5, with D hard to call. V lost 6 bases and J lost 5, with 11 bases in between. CDR1 SNHLY and CDR2 FYNNEI come from the germline V gene. This CDR3 spans 13 amino acids.

This clone was counted once. The chain has TRBV5-4 and TRBJ1-3; no definite D call. The CDR3 runs to 16 residues. V lost 0 bases and J lost 0, with 10 bases in between. CDR1 and CDR2 from the germline V gene are SGHNT and YYREEE (reference sequence). In DNA form, the CDR3 reads TGTGCCAGCAGCTTGGGTGGGAGCGACTCTGGAAACACCATATATTTT. Protein: CASSLGGSDSGNTIYF. Looking up the rest from reference TRBV5-4 and TRBJ1-3 gives the full variable domain: ETGVTQSPTHLIKTRGQQVTLRCSSQSGHNTVSWYQQALGQGPQFIFQYYREEENGRGNFPPRFSGLQFPNYSSELNVNALELDDSALYLCASSLGGSDSGNTIYFGEGSWLTVV.

The chain carries TRBV2 and TRBJ1-1; tentative D call: TRBD1 (5 bases). With 5 bases removed from V and 6 bases from J, the gap between germline ends came to 10 bases. CDR1 SNHLY and CDR2 FYNNEI come from the germline V gene. CDR3 length equals 12 residues. CDR3 sequence (DNA): TGTGCCAGCAGTCCAGGGTCCGCTGAAGCTTTCTTT. Translation: CASSPGSAEAFF.

The CDR3 region is CASSLLTSGGNTGELFF. The CDR3 DNA sequence: TGTGCCAGCAGCTTACTTACTAGCGGGGGGAACACCGGGGAGCTGTTTTTT. The chain combines TRBV7-2 with TRBJ2-2, with 11 bases fitting TRBD2. CDR3 size: 17 residues. Germline V lookup: CDR1 SGHTA, CDR2 FQGNSA. The ends lost 2 bases at V and 1 base at J; junction bases unmatched: 3.

The rearrangement uses TRBV13 and TRBJ2-7, with a weak D call TRBD2 (6 bases). The V gene lost 5 bases and the J gene lost 7 bases, with 9 bases spanning the gap. CDR1 is PRHDT, CDR2 FYEKMQ, per germline (reference sequence). The CDR3 contains 11 residues. The chain's CDR3 is CASSAREEQYF. The CDR3 DNA reads TGTGCCAGCAGCGCGCGGGAAGAGCAGTACTTC. Supplemented by reference TRBV13 and TRBJ2-7, the full variable domain reads AAGVIQSPRHLIKEKRETATLKCYPIPRHDTVYWYQQGPGQDPQFLISFYEKMQSDKGSIPDRFSAQQFSDYHSELNMSSLELGDSALYFCASSAREEQYFGPGTRLTVT.

This clone was recorded only once. The rearrangement joins TRBV19 to TRBJ2-1; D is possibly TRBD1 (5 bases). CDR3 length equals 15 residues. Germline CDR1 LNHDA, CDR2 SQIVND (reference sequence). V was shortened by 2 bases and J by 0 bases, with 8 bases between the two germline ends. This CDR3 reads CASSIRQSSYNEQFF. For the CDR3, the DNA is TGTGCCAGTAGTATACGACAGAGCTCCTACAATGAGCAGTTCTTC.

The chain combines TRBV3-1 (or the pseudogene TRBV3-2) with TRBJ2-7; 10 bases match TRBD2. CDR3 size: 17 residues. Germline V gene lookup returns CDR1 LGHDT and CDR2 YNNKEL (reference sequence). J lost 4 bases, V lost 3 bases, and 12 bases had no gene match. CDR3 residues: CASSQGAGGRKTYEQYF. CDR3 DNA sequence: TGTGCCAGCAGCCAGGGAGCGGGGGGGCGGAAAACATACGAGCAGTACTTC.

This rearrangement joins TRBV6-6 to TRBJ2-7, with a possible D match to TRBD1 (6 bases). This CDR3 region has 16 residues. CDR1 and CDR2 from the germline V gene are MNHNY and SVGAGI (reference sequence). V was pared by 5 bases and J by 9 bases, with 26 bases between. The CDR3 protein is CASSNQLAGAVLGQYF. The CDR3 DNA is TGTGCCAGCAGTAACCAACTTGCAGGGGCAGTACTGGGGCAGTACTTC.

The CDR3 DNA reads as TGTGCCAGCAGTCCCGGGACAGGTTCTTCTAACGAGCAGTACTTC. Translation: CASSPGTGSSNEQYF. J is TRBJ2-7 and V is TRBV6-5; 8 nucleotides align to TRBD1. V shed 5 bases and J 5 bases; nucleotides not matched to a gene: 11. The CDR3 has 15 amino acids. Germline V gene data show CDR1 as MNHEY and CDR2 as SVGAGI.

CDR3 nucleotides: TGTGCCAGCAGTGGGACAGGCCGGGCGGCCTACGAGCAGTACTTC. It translates to CASSGTGRAAYEQYF. V gene TRBV25-1 combines with J gene TRBJ2-7; TRBD1 matches at 7 bases. V was clipped by 4 bases and J by 2 bases; unmatched bases: 8. From germline, CDR1 is MGHDK and CDR2 SYGVNS. This CDR3 comprises 15 residues.

J is TRBJ2-5 and V is TRBV7-9, with a possible D match to TRBD1 (6 bases). The V gene's germline CDR1 is SEHNR and CDR2 FQNEAQ (reference sequence). Between the trimmed V and J ends, which lost 5 bases and 5 bases, there was a span of 12 bases. The CDR3 length is 13 residues. The CDR3 coding sequence is TGTGCCAGCAGCCTGCTAACAGGGGAGACCCAGTACTTC. Its protein is CASSLLTGETQYF.

The rearrangement links TRBV2 to TRBJ1-2; 7 positions agree with TRBD1. CDR1 and CDR2 (germline): SNHLY, FYNNEI. The CDR3 spans 12 residues. CDR3 loop: CVDRDSLYGYTF. CDR3 DNA: TGTGTAGACCGGGACAGCCTCTATGGCTACACCTTC.

This chain links TRBV19 with TRBJ1-2; D call uncertain. This CDR3 has 12 residues. The ends were cut back, 7 bases at V and 6 bases at J, with 12 bases in the middle. Germline CDR1 and CDR2: LNHDA and SQIVND (reference sequence). The CDR3 DNA reads as TGTGCCAGTAAAGTGATGAGCGATGGCTACACCTTC. It specifies CASKVMSDGYTF.

In its sample, this clone was seen a few times. The chain combines TRBV2 with TRBJ1-1; 12 nucleotides line up with TRBD1. CDR3 length equals 14 residues. The V and J ends lost 7 bases and 5 bases, in that order; junction bases with no gene match: 5. In germline, CDR1 is SNHLY, CDR2 FYNNEI. The DNA of the CDR3 is TGTGCCAGCACCGGGACAGGGGGCGCGACTGAAGCTTTCTTT. Protein product: CASTGTGGATEAFF.

This clone was detected only a few times. The V and J genes are TRBV15 and TRBJ1-2; 7 bases are a match to TRBD1. The CDR3 contains 14 residues. The germline gives CDR1 LNHNV, CDR2 YYDKDF (reference sequence). Trimming cost V 2 bases and J 3 bases; bases outside gene matches: 3. CDR3 protein: CATSRTTGDYGYTF. The CDR3, as DNA: TGTGCCACCAGCAGAACAACAGGGGACTATGGCTACACCTTC.

The V and J genes are TRBV12-3 or TRBV12-4 and TRBJ2-7, with 8 bases identical to TRBD2. The CDR3 sequence is 13 residues long. After removal of 6 bases from V and 2 bases from J, the junction contained 3 bases not matched to a gene. CDR3 sequence (DNA): TGTGCCAGCAGGATCGGGAGGGCCTACGAGCAGTACTTC. This gives the protein CASRIGRAYEQYF.